This T cell receptor beta chain was captured by sequencing in a study of memory CD4+ T cells and cytomegalovirus serostatus. In the study overall: Healthy Belgian adult donors included about nine CMV-positive and more than 20 CMV-negative people.

There are 14 residues in the CDR3. Germline-derived CDR1 and CDR2 are LNHDA and SQIVND (reference sequence). The V end lost 3 bases, the J end lost 2 bases, and 9 bases lay between the germline ends. The method was immunoSEQ multiplex PCR; TCRdb's version includes in-frame clones alone and lacks a portion of them. The table records 80,000 or so clones, 75% to 85% of them present only once. The sort gate was single viable CD3+CD4+CD8-CD45RO+ cells for memory CD4+ T cells. The TCR comes from an adult in good health and CMV-seropositive. Input material: memory CD4+ T cells from blood. The chain couples TRBV19 to TRBJ2-3, with D maybe TRBD2 (5 bases). CDR3 amino acids: CASSMSADTDTQYF. Written as DNA, the CDR3 is TGTGCCAGTAGTATGTCAGCGGACACAGATACGCAGTATTTT.